Here is one T cell receptor beta chain with its context. The entry originates in a study of blood T cell repertoires in COVID-19. Measured with immunoSEQ multiplex PCR; TCRdb has only the in-frame clones, and not every one. The sample holds under 300,000 clones, around nine tenths seen once. Individuals aged about 18 to 100 years were recruited from 24 US areas. The TCR originated in a young woman who had recovered from COVID-19. Source material: PBMCs or T cells enriched from blood (not recorded which).

The CDR3 here is CASSMRVGFGEQFF. CDR3 DNA: TGTGCCAGCAGCATGAGGGTGGGGTTCGGCGAGCAGTTCTTC. This sequence joins TRBV7-9 and TRBJ2-1, with TRBD2 as a possible D gene (5 bases). The CDR3 covers 14 residues. Trimming stripped 5 bases from V and 10 bases from J, with 18 bases between. Looked up from germline, CDR1 is SEHNR and CDR2 is FQNEAQ (reference sequence).